A single count supports the clone carrying this TCR beta chain. Its target is unknown. The germline gives CDR1 MNHEY, CDR2 SVGAGI. The CDR3 length is 15 residues. Trimming removed 5 bases from V and 8 bases from J; junction bases left unmatched: 10. Before any sequencing was done, the ViraFEST assay used viral peptide pools to expand antigen-specific CD4+ T cells. Between days 9 and 10 of culture, CD4+ T cells were separated out. Participants got two doses of BNT162b2 or mRNA-1273 vaccine. According to the study, vaccine recipients showed no prior SARS-CoV-2 infection and negative nucleocapsid antibodies. Each culture had half its medium swapped for IL-2 medium on days 3 and 7. The data are from a study of vaccination effects on CD4 cells after COVID-19. Turning to the study itself: Samples were taken post-vaccine, and their median timing was 72 days after the second dose.

Study observations and caveats: Sampling in the study covered few convalescent patients and included no early post-infection timepoints.

Produced via immunoSEQ multiplex PCR; TCRdb's table is partial and in-frame only. The table lists approximately 28,000 clones, nearly 80% of them singletons. The source material was CD4+ T cells from PBMCs cultured with SARS-CoV-2 spike peptides, sampled after COVID-19 vaccination. This TCR was sampled from a human donor who received a COVID-19 vaccine. Some clones in this sample may be carry-over from other donors' samples. The rearrangement joins TRBV6-5 to TRBJ1-3, with 9 bases matching TRBD1. CDR3 nucleotides: TGTGCCAGCAGTCTTCGGACAGGGGCCGGGGACACCATATATTTT. This encodes CASSLRTGAGDTIYF.